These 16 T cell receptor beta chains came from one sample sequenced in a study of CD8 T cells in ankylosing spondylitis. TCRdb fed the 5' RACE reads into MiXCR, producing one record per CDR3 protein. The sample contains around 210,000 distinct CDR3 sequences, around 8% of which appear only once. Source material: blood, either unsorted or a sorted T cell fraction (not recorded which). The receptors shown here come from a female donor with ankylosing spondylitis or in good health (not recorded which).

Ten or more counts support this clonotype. CDR3 bases: TGTGCCAGCAGCGTCGGGACTAGCGTAATTGAGCAGTTCTTC. Amino acid sequence: CASSVGTSVIEQFF. The genes are TRBV9 and TRBJ2-1; TRBD2 matches 10 bases. CDR1 is SGDLS and CDR2 is YYNGEE in the germline V gene. The trim removed 2 bases at V and 9 bases at J, leaving 5 bases unmatched. This CDR3 spans 14 amino acids.

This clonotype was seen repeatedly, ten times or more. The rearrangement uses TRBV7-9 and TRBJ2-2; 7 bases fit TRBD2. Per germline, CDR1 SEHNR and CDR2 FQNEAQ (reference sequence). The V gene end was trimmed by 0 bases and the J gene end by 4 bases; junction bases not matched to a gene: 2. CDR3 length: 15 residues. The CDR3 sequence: CASSLAGGGTGELFF. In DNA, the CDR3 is TGTGCCAGCAGCTTAGCGGGCGGGGGCACCGGGGAGCTGTTTTTT.

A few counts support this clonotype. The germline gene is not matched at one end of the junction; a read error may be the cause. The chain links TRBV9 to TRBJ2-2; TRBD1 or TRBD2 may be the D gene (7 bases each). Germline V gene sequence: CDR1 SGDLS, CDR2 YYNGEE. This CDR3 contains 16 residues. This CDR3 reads CTSSVGRGLRTGELFF. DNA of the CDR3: TGTACCAGCAGCGTAGGGAGGGGGCTAAGAACCGGGGAGCTGTTTTTT.

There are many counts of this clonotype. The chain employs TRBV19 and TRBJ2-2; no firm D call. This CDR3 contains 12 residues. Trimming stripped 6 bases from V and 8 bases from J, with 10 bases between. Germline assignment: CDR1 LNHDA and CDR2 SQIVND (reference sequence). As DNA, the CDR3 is TGTGCCAGTAGCCCGTCCGAGGGGGAGCTGTTTTTT. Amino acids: CASSPSEGELFF.

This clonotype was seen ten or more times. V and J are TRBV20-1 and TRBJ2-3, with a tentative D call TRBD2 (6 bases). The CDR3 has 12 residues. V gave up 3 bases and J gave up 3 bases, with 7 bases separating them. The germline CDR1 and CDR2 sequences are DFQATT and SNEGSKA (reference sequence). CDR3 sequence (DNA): TGCAGTGCTAGCCGGGAGACAGATACGCAGTATTTT. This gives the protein CSASRETDTQYF.

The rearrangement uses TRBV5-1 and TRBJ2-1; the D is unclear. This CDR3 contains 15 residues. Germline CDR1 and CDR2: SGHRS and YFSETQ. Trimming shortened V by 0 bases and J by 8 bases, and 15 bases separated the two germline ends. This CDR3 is CASSLERSAPDEQFF. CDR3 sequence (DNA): TGCGCCAGCAGCTTGGAGAGGTCCGCTCCTGATGAGCAGTTCTTC.

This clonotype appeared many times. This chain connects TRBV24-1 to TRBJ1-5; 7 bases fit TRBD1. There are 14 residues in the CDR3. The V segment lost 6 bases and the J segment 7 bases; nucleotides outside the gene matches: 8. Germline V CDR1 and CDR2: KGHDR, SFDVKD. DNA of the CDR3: TGTGCCACCAGTTTAACAGGGGACCAACAGCCCCAGCATTTT. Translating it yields CATSLTGDQQPQHF.

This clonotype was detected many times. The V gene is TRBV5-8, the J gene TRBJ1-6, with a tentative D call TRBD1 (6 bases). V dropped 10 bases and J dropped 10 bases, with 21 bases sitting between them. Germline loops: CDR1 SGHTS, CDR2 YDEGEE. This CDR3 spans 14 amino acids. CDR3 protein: CAAEMTGGNSPLHF. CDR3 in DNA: TGTGCCGCGGAGATGACAGGAGGCAACTCACCCCTCCACTTT.

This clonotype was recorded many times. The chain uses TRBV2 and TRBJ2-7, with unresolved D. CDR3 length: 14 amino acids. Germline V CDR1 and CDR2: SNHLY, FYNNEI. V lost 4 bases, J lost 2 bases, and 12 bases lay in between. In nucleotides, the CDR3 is TGTGCCAGCAGTGGTACAACACCTCCCTACGAGCAGTACTTC. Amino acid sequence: CASSGTTPPYEQYF.

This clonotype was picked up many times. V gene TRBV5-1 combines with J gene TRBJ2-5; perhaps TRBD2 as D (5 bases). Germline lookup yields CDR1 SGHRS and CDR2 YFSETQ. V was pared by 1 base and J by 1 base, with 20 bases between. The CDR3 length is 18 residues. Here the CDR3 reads CASSLLTTNIGVQETQYF. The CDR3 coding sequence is TGCGCCAGCAGCTTGCTAACGACTAACATAGGAGTCCAAGAGACCCAGTACTTC.

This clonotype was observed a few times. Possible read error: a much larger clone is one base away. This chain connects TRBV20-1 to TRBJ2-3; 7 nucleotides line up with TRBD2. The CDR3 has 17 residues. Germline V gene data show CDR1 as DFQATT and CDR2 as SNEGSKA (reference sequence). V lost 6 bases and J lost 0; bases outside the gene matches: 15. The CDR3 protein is CSAESPGVSGSTDTQYF. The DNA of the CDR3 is TGCAGTGCCGAGTCCCCGGGGGTTAGCGGGAGCACAGATACGCAGTATTTT.

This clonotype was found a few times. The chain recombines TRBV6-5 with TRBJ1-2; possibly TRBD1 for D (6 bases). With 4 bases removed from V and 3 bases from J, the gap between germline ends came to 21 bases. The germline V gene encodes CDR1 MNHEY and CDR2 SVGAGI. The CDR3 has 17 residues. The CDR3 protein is CASSFNRDTLRDYGYTF. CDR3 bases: TGTGCCAGCAGTTTCAACCGGGACACCCTGCGGGACTATGGCTACACCTTC.

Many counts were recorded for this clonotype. The CDR3 coding sequence is TGTGCCAGCAGCGGTCTTCTAGCGGGAGACATAAAGACCCAGTACTTC. Protein: CASSGLLAGDIKTQYF. The chain employs TRBV5-5 and TRBJ2-5; 10 bases fit TRBD2. After removal of 4 bases from V and 6 bases from J, the junction contained 12 bases not matched to a gene. This CDR3 is 16 amino acids long. Germline assignment: CDR1 SGHKS and CDR2 YYEKEE (reference sequence).

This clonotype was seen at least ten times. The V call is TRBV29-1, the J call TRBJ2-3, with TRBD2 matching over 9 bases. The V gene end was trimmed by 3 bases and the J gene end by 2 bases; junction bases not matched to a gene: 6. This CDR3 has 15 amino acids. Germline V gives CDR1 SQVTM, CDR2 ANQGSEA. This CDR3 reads CSVEGAGGITDTQYF. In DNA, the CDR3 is TGCAGCGTTGAGGGGGCGGGAGGGATCACAGATACGCAGTATTTT.

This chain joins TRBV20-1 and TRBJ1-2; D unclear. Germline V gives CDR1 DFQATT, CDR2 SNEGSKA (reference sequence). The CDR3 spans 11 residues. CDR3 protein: CSCCQAPGYTF. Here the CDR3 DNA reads TGCAGCTGTTGCCAGGCTCCGGGCTACACCTTC.

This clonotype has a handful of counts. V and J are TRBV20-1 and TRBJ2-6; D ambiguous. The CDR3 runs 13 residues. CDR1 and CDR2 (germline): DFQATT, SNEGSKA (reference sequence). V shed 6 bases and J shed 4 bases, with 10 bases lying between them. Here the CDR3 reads CSAVPSGANVLTF. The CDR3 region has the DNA TGCAGTGCAGTTCCCTCCGGGGCCAACGTCCTGACTTTC.